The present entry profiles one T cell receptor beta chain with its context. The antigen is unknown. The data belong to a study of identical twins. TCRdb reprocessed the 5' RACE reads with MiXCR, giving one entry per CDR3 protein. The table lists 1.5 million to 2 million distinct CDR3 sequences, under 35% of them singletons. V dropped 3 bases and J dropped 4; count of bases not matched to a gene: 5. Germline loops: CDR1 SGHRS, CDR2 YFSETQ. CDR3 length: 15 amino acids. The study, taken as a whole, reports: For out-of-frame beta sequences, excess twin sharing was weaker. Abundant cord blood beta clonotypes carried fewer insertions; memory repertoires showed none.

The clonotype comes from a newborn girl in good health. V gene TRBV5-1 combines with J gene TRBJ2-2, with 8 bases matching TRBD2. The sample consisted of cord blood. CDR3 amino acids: CASSSAGESTGELFF. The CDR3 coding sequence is TGCGCCAGCAGCTCAGCGGGAGAATCCACCGGGGAGCTGTTTTTT.